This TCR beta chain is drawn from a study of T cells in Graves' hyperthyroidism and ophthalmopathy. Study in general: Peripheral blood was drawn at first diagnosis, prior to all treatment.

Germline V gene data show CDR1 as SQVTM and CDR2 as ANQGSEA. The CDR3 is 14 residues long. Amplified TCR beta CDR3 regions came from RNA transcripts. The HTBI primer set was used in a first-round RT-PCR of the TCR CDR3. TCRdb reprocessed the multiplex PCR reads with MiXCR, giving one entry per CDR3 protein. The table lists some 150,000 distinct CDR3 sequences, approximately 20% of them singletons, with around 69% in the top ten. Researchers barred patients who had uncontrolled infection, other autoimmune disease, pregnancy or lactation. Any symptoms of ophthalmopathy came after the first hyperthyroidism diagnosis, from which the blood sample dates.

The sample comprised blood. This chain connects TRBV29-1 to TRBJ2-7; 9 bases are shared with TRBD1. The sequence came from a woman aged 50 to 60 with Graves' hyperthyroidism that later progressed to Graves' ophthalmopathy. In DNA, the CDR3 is TGCAGTTATACCGGGACAGGGAAATACTACGAGCAGTACTTC. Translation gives CSYTGTGKYYEQYF.